What follows are 25 T cell receptor beta chains derived from one specimen sequenced in a study of T cells after yellow fever vaccination. TCRdb analysed the 5' RACE reads with MiXCR anew, one entry per CDR3 protein. Counted here are about 550,000 distinct CDR3 sequences, under 25% occurring once; the ten biggest clones make up roughly 13%. The starting material was PBMCs, obtained 15 days after the yellow fever booster vaccination. The receptor source for this set is a young man who received the YFV17D yellow fever vaccine.

This clonotype was observed a few times. This rearrangement joins TRBV6-2 or TRBV6-3 to TRBJ2-7; weak D call: TRBD2 (6 bases). V lost 2 bases, J lost 3 bases, and 20 bases lay in between. Germline values: CDR1 MNHEY, CDR2 SVGEGT. This CDR3 comprises 17 residues. This CDR3 reads CASSYEAGPPHSYEQYF. The CDR3 DNA is TGTGCCAGCAGTTACGAGGCGGGACCTCCACACAGCTACGAGCAGTACTTC.

This clonotype has ten or more counts. This rearrangement joins TRBV19 to TRBJ1-1; the match to TRBD1 covers 7 bases. V dropped 6 bases and J dropped 1; count of bases not matched to a gene: 5. Germline V gene data show CDR1 as LNHDA and CDR2 as SQIVND (reference sequence). The CDR3 spans 14 residues. The CDR3 region has the DNA TGTGCCAGTAGCCCGGGACAGACGAACACTGAAGCTTTCTTT. It translates to CASSPGQTNTEAFF.

The chain has TRBV29-1 and TRBJ2-7; D is perhaps TRBD1 or TRBD2 (6 bases each). Trimming stripped 6 bases from V and 4 bases from J, with 19 bases between. Germline CDR1 SQVTM, CDR2 ANQGSEA. The CDR3 totals 14 residues. The DNA of the CDR3 is TGCAGCGTCTCTGGAGGGACACCTCAATACGAGCAGTACTTC. Its translation: CSVSGGTPQYEQYF.

This clonotype was counted a few times. The V and J genes are TRBV6-5 and TRBJ1-3, with D possibly matching TRBD1 (5 bases). V was trimmed by 2 bases and J by 2 bases, leaving 7 bases between them. This CDR3 is 14 amino acids long. Germline lookup yields CDR1 MNHEY and CDR2 SVGAGI. CDR3 in DNA: TGTGCCAGCAGTTACCGCAGGGCTGGAAACACCATATATTTT. It codes for CASSYRRAGNTIYF.

This clonotype has only a few counts. V and J are TRBV18 and TRBJ2-7, with D unclear. CDR1 is KGHSH and CDR2 is LQKENI in the germline V gene. The CDR3 loop spans 14 amino acids. With 0 bases removed from V and 1 base from J, the gap between germline ends came to 7 bases. This chain's CDR3 is CASSPPAASYEQYF. The CDR3 nucleotides are TGTGCCAGCTCACCACCGGCGGCTTCCTACGAGCAGTACTTC.

J is TRBJ1-1 and V is TRBV5-1, with 8 bases matching TRBD1. Per the germline V gene, CDR1 is SGHRS and CDR2 is YFSETQ. The V gene end was trimmed by 6 bases and the J gene end by 3 bases; junction bases not matched to a gene: 4. This CDR3 region has 13 residues. This CDR3 reads CASKQGADTEAFF. CDR3 in DNA: TGCGCCAGCAAGCAGGGGGCGGACACTGAAGCTTTCTTT. Using reference TRBV5-1 and TRBJ1-1 for the parts outside the CDR3, the full variable domain is KAGVTQTPRYLIKTRGQQVTLSCSPISGHRSVSWYQQTPGQGLQFLFEYFSETQRNKGNFPGRFSGRQFSNSRSEMNVSTLELGDSALYLCASKQGADTEAFFGQGTRLTVV.

Only a few counts were recorded for this clonotype. The J gene is TRBJ2-7, the V gene TRBV28, with D possibly matching TRBD1 (5 bases). CDR1 and CDR2 from the germline V gene are MDHEN and SYDVKM. The ends were cut back, 6 bases at V and 3 bases at J, with 15 bases in the middle. This CDR3 is 14 amino acids long. CDR3 in amino acids: CASSPAGFDYEQYF. For the CDR3, the DNA is TGTGCCAGCAGCCCCGCAGGGTTTGACTACGAGCAGTACTTC.

CDR3 sequence (DNA): TGCGCCAGCAGTGACCAAAGACAGGGTGTAGGTGACTACGAGCAGTACTTC. It yields the protein CASSDQRQGVGDYEQYF. This rearrangement joins TRBV10-1 to TRBJ2-7; TRBD1 matches 7 bases. CDR1 and CDR2 from the germline V gene are WNHNN and SYGVQD (reference sequence). The CDR3 has 17 residues. Losses at the gene ends were 3 bases for V and 3 bases for J; bases not matched to a gene: 14.

This clonotype was observed a handful of times. This sequence joins TRBV3-1 and TRBJ2-1; 12 bases agree with TRBD2. Germline-derived CDR1 and CDR2 are LGHDT and YNNKEL (reference sequence). Trimming cost V 2 bases and J 0 bases; bases outside gene matches: 5. This CDR3 is 18 amino acids long. Here the CDR3 reads CASSQSWTSGNSYNEQFF. In nucleotides, the CDR3 is TGTGCCAGCAGCCAAAGTTGGACTAGCGGGAACTCCTACAATGAGCAGTTCTTC.

This clonotype turned up a few times. The rearrangement links TRBV12-3 or TRBV12-4 to TRBJ2-7, with a possible D match to TRBD2 (5 bases). The CDR3 has 13 residues. The V end lost 6 bases, the J end lost 2 bases, and 11 bases lay between the germline ends. In nucleotides, the CDR3 is TGTGCCAGCAGGCCGAGCGGCACCTACGAGCAGTACTTC. Translating gives CASRPSGTYEQYF.

This clonotype was detected a few times. This chain connects TRBV11-3 to TRBJ2-5; D unresolved. Germline V gene data show CDR1 as SGHNT and CDR2 as YENEEA. The CDR3 sequence is 13 residues long. The V and J ends lost 5 bases and 4 bases respectively, with 11 bases between them. In nucleotides, the CDR3 is TGTGCCAGCAGCATGGGCCCGGGAGAGACCCAGTACTTC. Its protein product is CASSMGPGETQYF.

This clonotype was seen a few times. The rearrangement links TRBV21-1 to TRBJ1-5; the listed D gene, TRBD1, was not tested against the DNA. TRBV21-1 counts as a pseudogene. The CDR3 covers 14 residues. CDR3 sequence (DNA): TGTGCCAGCAGCAAACAGCGCCCGAATCAGCCCCAGCATTTT. Protein: CASSKQRPNQPQHF.

This clonotype has a handful of counts. This rearrangement joins TRBV6-2 or TRBV6-3 to TRBJ2-5, with D perhaps matching TRBD1 (7 bases). Germline loops: CDR1 MNHEY, CDR2 SVGEGT. V was trimmed by 5 bases and J by 5 bases, leaving 24 bases between them. This CDR3 has 17 residues. The CDR3 DNA follows: TGTGCCAGCAGTAACAACAGGGGAGGATGGAATCGGGAGACCCAGTACTTC. Translation gives CASSNNRGGWNRETQYF.

In DNA, the CDR3 is TGTGCCAGCAGTTTCCGAAATGGCTACACCTTC. Protein: CASSFRNGYTF. This chain joins TRBV6-1 and TRBJ1-2; D is ambiguous. This CDR3 has 11 residues. The germline gives CDR1 MNHNS, CDR2 SASEGT. V dropped 5 bases and J dropped 6 bases, with 7 bases sitting between them.

This clonotype was counted between two and nine times. The chain employs TRBV5-1 and TRBJ2-7; D gene unclear. The V gene lost 3 bases and the J gene lost 5 bases, with 18 bases spanning the gap. CDR1 is SGHRS, CDR2 YFSETQ, per germline. This CDR3 has 15 amino acids. For the CDR3, the DNA is TGCGCCAGCAGCTCCGTCAGTCCCGAAGGAGACGAGCAGTACTTC. Its translation: CASSSVSPEGDEQYF.

There are a few counts of this clonotype. The chain is built from TRBV24-1 and TRBJ2-7, with D possibly TRBD2 on 6 matching bases. Per germline, CDR1 KGHDR and CDR2 SFDVKD. Trimming pared 8 bases from V and 3 bases from J, leaving 22 bases between. The CDR3 has 16 residues. As DNA, the CDR3 is TGTGCCACCAACAATCTTAGCGGAGTCAGCCGCTACGAGCAGTACTTC. Its protein is CATNNLSGVSRYEQYF.

The genes are TRBV10-3 and TRBJ2-5, with 9 bases identical to TRBD2. This CDR3 is built from 14 residues. CDR1 is ENHRY and CDR2 is SYGVKD in the germline V gene. V was pared by 3 bases and J by 5 bases, with 4 bases of the junction left unmatched. The CDR3 sequence is CAISEDLAGETQYF. The CDR3 bases are TGTGCCATCAGTGAAGACCTAGCGGGGGAGACCCAGTACTTC.

The chain combines TRBV6-2 or TRBV6-3 with TRBJ2-2; 9 bases are a match to TRBD1. This CDR3 has 16 amino acids. Germline V gene sequence: CDR1 MNHEY, CDR2 SVGEGT. After removal of 6 bases from V and 0 bases from J, the junction contained 5 bases not matched to a gene. The CDR3, as DNA: TGTGCCAGCAGACTGACAGGGGGTACGAACACCGGGGAGCTGTTTTTT. Its translation: CASRLTGGTNTGELFF.

V and J are TRBV14 and TRBJ2-7; D is undetermined. CDR3 length equals 14 residues. Germline CDR1 SGHDN, CDR2 FVKESK. The germline V and J ends were trimmed by 0 bases and 6 bases, with 12 bases remaining between them. The CDR3 DNA follows: TGTGCCAGCAGCCAAGATCATTTCTTTAGCGAGCAGTACTTC. It is translated as CASSQDHFFSEQYF.

This clonotype was counted between two and nine times. The J gene is TRBJ2-7, the V gene TRBV29-1, with a possible D match to TRBD2 (6 bases). V was cut by 8 bases and J by 2 bases, with 13 bases left in between. This CDR3 region has 12 residues. Germline loops: CDR1 SQVTM, CDR2 ANQGSEA. CDR3 sequence: CSTSSGPYEQYF. The CDR3 bases are TGCAGCACGAGTAGCGGACCCTACGAGCAGTACTTC.

This clonotype has more than one count but fewer than ten. The chain employs TRBV20-1 and TRBJ2-7; 7 positions agree with TRBD2. Germline CDR1 DFQATT, CDR2 SNEGSKA (reference sequence). The CDR3 contains 15 residues. V shed 0 bases and J 2 bases; nucleotides not matched to a gene: 7. The CDR3 bases are TGCAGTGCTAGAGATCTCGGGCGGGGGACCTACGAGCAGTACTTC. Protein sequence: CSARDLGRGTYEQYF.

This clonotype was seen only a few times. The rearrangement links TRBV5-1 to TRBJ2-7, with 7 bases lining up with TRBD2. V was clipped by 2 bases and J by 3 bases; unmatched bases: 8. The CDR3 loop spans 15 amino acids. CDR1 and CDR2 from the germline V gene are SGHRS and YFSETQ. The CDR3 sequence is CASSFNGGELYEQYF. CDR3 nucleotides: TGCGCCAGCAGCTTCAATGGGGGGGAGCTCTACGAGCAGTACTTC. Complete variable domain (other parts from reference TRBV5-1 and TRBJ2-7): KAGVTQTPRYLIKTRGQQVTLSCSPISGHRSVSWYQQTPGQGLQFLFEYFSETQRNKGNFPGRFSGRQFSNSRSEMNVSTLELGDSALYLCASSFNGGELYEQYFGPGTRLTVT.

Only a few counts were recorded for this clonotype. J is TRBJ1-2 and V is TRBV30; the D is unclear. The CDR3 runs to 12 residues. V lost 1 base, J lost 7 bases, and 10 bases lay in between. Germline V lookup: CDR1 GTSNPN, CDR2 SVGIG (reference sequence). CDR3 sequence reads: CAWSGVGSGYTF. The CDR3 bases are TGTGCCTGGAGTGGTGTGGGAAGTGGCTACACCTTC.

The chain has TRBV6-1 and TRBJ2-3; the D gene is possibly TRBD1 (6 bases). The CDR3 spans 13 residues. CDR1 is MNHNS and CDR2 is SASEGT in the germline V gene. V was cut by 7 bases and J by 3 bases, with 11 bases left in between. The DNA for the CDR3 is TGTGCCAGCACCGCTACAGGGACAGATACGCAGTATTTT. The encoded protein is CASTATGTDTQYF.

The rearrangement links TRBV5-1 to TRBJ2-1; 7 bases are a match to TRBD2. Germline CDR1 is SGHRS and CDR2 is YFSETQ. Losses at the gene ends were 1 base for V and 8 bases for J; bases not matched to a gene: 21. The CDR3 runs to 19 residues. CDR3 in amino acids: CASSLFPVGGTGNRDEQFF. The CDR3, as DNA: TGCGCCAGCAGCTTGTTTCCCGTCGGGGGGACGGGGAATAGGGATGAGCAGTTCTTC.